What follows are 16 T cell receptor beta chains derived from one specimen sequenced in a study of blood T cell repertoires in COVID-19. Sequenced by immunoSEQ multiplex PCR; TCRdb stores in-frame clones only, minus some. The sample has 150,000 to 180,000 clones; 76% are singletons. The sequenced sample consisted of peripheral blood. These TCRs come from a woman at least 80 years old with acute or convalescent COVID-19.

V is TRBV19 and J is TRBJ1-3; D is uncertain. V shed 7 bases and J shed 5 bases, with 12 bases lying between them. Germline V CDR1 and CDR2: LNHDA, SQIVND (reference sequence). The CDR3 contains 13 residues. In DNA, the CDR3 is TGTGCCAGTATTAGTTCGCGTCGAAACACCATATATTTT. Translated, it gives CASISSRRNTIYF.

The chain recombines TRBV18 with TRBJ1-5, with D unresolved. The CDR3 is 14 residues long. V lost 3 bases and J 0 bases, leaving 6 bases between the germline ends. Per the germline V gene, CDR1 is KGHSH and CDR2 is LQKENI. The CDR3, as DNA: TGTGCCAGCTCACCGGCAAATAGCAATCAGCCCCAGCATTTT. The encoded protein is CASSPANSNQPQHF.

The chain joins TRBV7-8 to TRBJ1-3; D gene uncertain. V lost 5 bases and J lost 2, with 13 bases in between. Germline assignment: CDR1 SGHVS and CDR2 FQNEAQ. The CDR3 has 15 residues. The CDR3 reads CASSQSGAPGNTIYF. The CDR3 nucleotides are TGTGCCAGCAGCCAGTCGGGAGCCCCTGGAAACACCATATATTTT. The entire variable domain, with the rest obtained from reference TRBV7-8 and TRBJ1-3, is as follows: GAGVSQSPRYKVAKRGQDVALRCDPISGHVSLFWYQQALGQGPEFLTYFQNEAQLDKSGLPSDRFFAERPEGSVSTLKIQRTQQEDSAVYLCASSQSGAPGNTIYFGEGSWLTVV.

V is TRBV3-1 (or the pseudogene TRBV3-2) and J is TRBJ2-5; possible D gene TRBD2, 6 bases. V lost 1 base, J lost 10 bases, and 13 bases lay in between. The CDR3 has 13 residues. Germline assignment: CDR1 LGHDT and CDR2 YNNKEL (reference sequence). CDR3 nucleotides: TGTGCCAGCAGCCAAGCCCCGGGGCGGGACCAGTACTTC. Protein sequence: CASSQAPGRDQYF.

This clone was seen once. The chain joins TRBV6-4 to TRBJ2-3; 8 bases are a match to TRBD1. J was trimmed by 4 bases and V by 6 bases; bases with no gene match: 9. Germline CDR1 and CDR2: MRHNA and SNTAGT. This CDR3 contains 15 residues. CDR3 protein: CASSLQGQEADTQYF. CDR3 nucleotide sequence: TGTGCCAGCAGCTTACAGGGACAGGAGGCAGATACGCAGTATTTT.

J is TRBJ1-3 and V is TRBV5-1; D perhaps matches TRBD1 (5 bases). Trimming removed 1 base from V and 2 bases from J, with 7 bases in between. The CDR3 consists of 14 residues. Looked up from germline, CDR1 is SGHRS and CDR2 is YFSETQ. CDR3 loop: CASSLQGTGNTIYF. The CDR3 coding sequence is TGCGCCAGCAGCTTGCAGGGAACTGGAAACACCATATATTTT.

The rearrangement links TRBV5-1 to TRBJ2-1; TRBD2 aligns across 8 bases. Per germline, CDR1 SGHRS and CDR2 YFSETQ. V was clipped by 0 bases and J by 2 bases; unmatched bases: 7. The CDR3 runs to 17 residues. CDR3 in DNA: TGCGCCAGCAGCTTGGATGCCACTAGCGGAGCCTACAATGAGCAGTTCTTC. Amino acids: CASSLDATSGAYNEQFF.

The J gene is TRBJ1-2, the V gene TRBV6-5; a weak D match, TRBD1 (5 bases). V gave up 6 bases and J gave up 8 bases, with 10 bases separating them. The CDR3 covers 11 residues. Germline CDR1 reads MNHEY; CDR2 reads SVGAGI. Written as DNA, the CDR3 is TGTGCCAGCAGGGGACTGAGGGGCTACACCTTC. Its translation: CASRGLRGYTF.

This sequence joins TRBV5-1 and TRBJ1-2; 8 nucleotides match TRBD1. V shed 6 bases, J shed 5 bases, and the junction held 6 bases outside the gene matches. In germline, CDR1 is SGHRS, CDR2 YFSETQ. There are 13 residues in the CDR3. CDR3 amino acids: CASTKGQGYGYTF. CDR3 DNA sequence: TGCGCCAGCACCAAAGGACAGGGATATGGCTACACCTTC.

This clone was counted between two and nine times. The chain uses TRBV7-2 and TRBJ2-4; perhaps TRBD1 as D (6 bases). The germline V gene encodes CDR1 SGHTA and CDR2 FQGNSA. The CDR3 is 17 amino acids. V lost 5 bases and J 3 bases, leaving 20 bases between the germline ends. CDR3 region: CASSPNAAGDGKNIQYF. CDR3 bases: TGTGCCAGCAGCCCAAATGCGGCAGGGGATGGCAAAAACATTCAGTACTTC.

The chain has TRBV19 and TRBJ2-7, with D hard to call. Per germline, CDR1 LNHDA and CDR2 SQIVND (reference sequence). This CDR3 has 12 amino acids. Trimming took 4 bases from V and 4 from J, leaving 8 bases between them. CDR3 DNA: TGTGCCAGTAGTACCTCTAAGTACGAGCAGTACTTC. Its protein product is CASSTSKYEQYF.

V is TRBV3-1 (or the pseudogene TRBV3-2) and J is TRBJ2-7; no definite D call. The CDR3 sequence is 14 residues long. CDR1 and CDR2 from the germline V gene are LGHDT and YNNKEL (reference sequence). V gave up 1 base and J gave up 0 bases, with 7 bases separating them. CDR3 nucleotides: TGTGCCAGCAGCCAAGGGGCGATCTCCTACGAGCAGTACTTC. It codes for CASSQGAISYEQYF.

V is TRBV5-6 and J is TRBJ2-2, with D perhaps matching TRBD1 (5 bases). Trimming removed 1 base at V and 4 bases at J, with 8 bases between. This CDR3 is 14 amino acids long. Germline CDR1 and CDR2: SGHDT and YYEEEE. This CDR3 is CASSLLTATGELFF. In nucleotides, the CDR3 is TGTGCCAGCAGCTTGTTGACAGCCACCGGGGAGCTGTTTTTT.

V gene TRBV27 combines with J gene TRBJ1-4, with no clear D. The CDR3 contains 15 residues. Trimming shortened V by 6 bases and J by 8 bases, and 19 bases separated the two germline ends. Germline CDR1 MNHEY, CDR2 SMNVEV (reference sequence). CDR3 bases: TGTGCCAGCAGAGGTGAGGGCGATGGGTCCGAAAAACTGTTTTTT. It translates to CASRGEGDGSEKLFF.

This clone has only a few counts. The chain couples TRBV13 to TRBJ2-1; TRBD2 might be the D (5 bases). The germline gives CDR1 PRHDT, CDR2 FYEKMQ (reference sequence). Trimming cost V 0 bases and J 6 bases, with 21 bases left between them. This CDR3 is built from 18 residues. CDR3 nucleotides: TGTGCCAGCAGCTTAGGCCGGGCAGGAGGCGGAATTGGCAATGAGCAGTTCTTC. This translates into CASSLGRAGGGIGNEQFF.

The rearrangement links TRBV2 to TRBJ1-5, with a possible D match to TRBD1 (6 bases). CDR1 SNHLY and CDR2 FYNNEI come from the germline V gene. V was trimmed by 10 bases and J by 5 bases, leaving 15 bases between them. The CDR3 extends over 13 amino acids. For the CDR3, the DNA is TGTGCCACCACCCAGGGGATCGATCAGCCCCAGCATTTT. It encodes CATTQGIDQPQHF. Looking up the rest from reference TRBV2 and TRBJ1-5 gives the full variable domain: EPEVTQTPSHQVTQMGQEVILRCVPISNHLYFYWYRQILGQKVEFLVSFYNNEISEKSEIFDDQFSVERPDGSNFTLKIRSTKLEDSAMYFCATTQGIDQPQHFGDGTRLSIL.